The clone carrying this TCR beta chain came up a few times. Its antigen remains unidentified. This specimen belongs to a study of PD-L1 blockade in urothelial cancer. On the study more broadly: Analyzed time points were 3 weeks (second dose) and 6 weeks after therapy began.

Libraries were prepared by immunoSEQ multiplex PCR; TCRdb keeps only in-frame clonotypes and omits some of them. The sample consists of 90,000 or so clones, around 90% of them appearing once. Time point defined: pretreatment peripheral blood. Study results and limitations: Those with durable benefit had larger increases in tumor-associated blood clones at 3 weeks.

V lost 6 bases, J lost 0 bases, and 12 bases lay in between. This CDR3 has 15 amino acids. The germline CDR1 and CDR2 sequences are SNHLY and FYNNEI. This clonotype was sampled from a man aged 60 to 69 with urothelial cancer. The sequencing here drew on PBMCs, taken around atezolizumab (anti-PD-L1) treatment. The rearrangement uses TRBV2 and TRBJ1-5, with D uncertain. CDR3 bases: TGTGCCAGCAGACGGGAAGAGGGTAGCAATCAGCCCCAGCATTTT. As protein: CASRREEGSNQPQHF.